This entry lists 21 T cell receptor beta chains sequenced from one sample in a study of T cells in Graves' hyperthyroidism and ophthalmopathy (dated by TCRdb to about 2019). The method behind the library was multiplex PCR. For sequencing, an Illumina HiSeq 2000 was employed. Amplification of TCR beta CDR3 regions was carried out from RNA transcripts. The TCR CDR3 was subjected to a first round of RT-PCR using the HTBI primer set and the Qiagen OneStep RT-PCR kit. TCRdb passed the public sequencing reads through fastp at Q25 and MiXCR, retaining productive beta sequences. Every entry covers one CDR3 protein and lists the most common genes and DNA from its rows. For this sample the table gives approximately 400,000 distinct CDR3 sequences, of which around 25% were detected only once. The ten largest clones capture 73% of the sample. The sample taken for sequencing was blood. The source is a man over 45 with Graves' hyperthyroidism.

This clonotype showed up just a few times. V is TRBV20-1 and J is TRBJ1-1; maybe TRBD1 (5 bases). CDR3 length equals 16 residues. Germline CDR1 reads DFQATT; CDR2 reads SNEGSKA (reference sequence). The V and J ends lost 6 bases and 0 bases respectively, with 20 bases between them. The CDR3 DNA reads TGCAGTGCCCCCCCCAGGGTCCGGGCCATGAACACTGAAGCTTTCTTT. Protein: CSAPPRVRAMNTEAFF.

This clonotype was detected many times. The chain carries TRBV6-1 and TRBJ1-1, with D unresolved. The V end lost 6 bases, the J end lost 4 bases, and 6 bases lay between the germline ends. The length of the CDR3 is 11 residues. Germline V gene lookup returns CDR1 MNHNS and CDR2 SASEGT. The CDR3 spells CASRLGTEAFF. The CDR3 DNA is TGTGCCAGCAGATTGGGCACTGAAGCTTTCTTT.

The V call is TRBV5-1, the J call TRBJ1-2; D may be TRBD1 (6 bases). The V gene's germline CDR1 is SGHRS and CDR2 YFSETQ. The CDR3 contains 15 residues. Trimming removed 2 bases from V and 2 bases from J, with 13 bases in between. Here the CDR3 reads CASSLNAQGNYGYTF. As DNA, the CDR3 is TGCGCCAGCAGCTTAAACGCGCAGGGGAACTATGGCTACACCTTC.

The chain joins TRBV12-3 or TRBV12-4 to TRBJ2-3; D remains ambiguous. V was cut by 6 bases and J by 4 bases, with 8 bases left in between. The CDR3 contains 12 residues. The CDR3 here is CASSLNADTQYF. CDR3 nucleotide sequence: TGTGCCAGCAGCCTGAACGCAGATACGCAGTATTTT.

This clonotype turned up a few times. V and J are TRBV6-1 and TRBJ2-7; D possibly corresponds to TRBD2 (6 bases). This CDR3 region has 15 residues. CDR1 and CDR2 (germline): MNHNS, SASEGT. V lost 3 bases and J 3 bases, leaving 15 bases between the germline ends. The CDR3 loop reads CASSDPGSPFYEQYF. The CDR3 DNA follows: TGTGCCAGCAGTGATCCCGGGAGCCCCTTCTACGAGCAGTACTTC.

The chain uses TRBV19 and TRBJ1-2; 7 bases fit TRBD1. J gave up 3 bases and V 7 bases, and 14 bases lay outside the gene matches. This CDR3 contains 16 residues. The germline gives CDR1 LNHDA, CDR2 SQIVND (reference sequence). The CDR3 nucleotides are TGTGCCAGTAAAAGGTTCGGACAGGACCCTTACTATGGCTACACCTTC. Amino acid sequence: CASKRFGQDPYYGYTF.

The chain combines TRBV5-1 with TRBJ2-7; TRBD1 aligns across 9 bases. V lost 4 bases, J lost 6 bases, and 5 bases stayed unmatched. Germline CDR1 is SGHRS and CDR2 is YFSETQ. The length of the CDR3 is 13 residues. In nucleotides, the CDR3 is TGCGCCAGCAGCGGGACAGGGACCCTCGAGCAGTACTTC. Protein product: CASSGTGTLEQYF. The full variable domain, its missing parts supplied by reference TRBV5-1 and TRBJ2-7, is KAGVTQTPRYLIKTRGQQVTLSCSPISGHRSVSWYQQTPGQGLQFLFEYFSETQRNKGNFPGRFSGRQFSNSRSEMNVSTLELGDSALYLCASSGTGTLEQYFGPGTRLTVT.

The chain carries TRBV29-1 and TRBJ1-1; the D gene is possibly TRBD1 (5 bases). This CDR3 spans 13 amino acids. Germline lookup yields CDR1 SQVTM and CDR2 ANQGSEA. V shed 2 bases and J shed 5 bases, with 12 bases lying between them. CDR3: CSVESGGRTEAFF. The CDR3 bases are TGCAGCGTTGAAAGTGGGGGTAGAACTGAAGCTTTCTTT.

V usage is TRBV7-2 and J usage is TRBJ1-4, with a possible D match to TRBD1 (5 bases). Germline V CDR1 and CDR2: SGHTA, FQGNSA. V was pared by 4 bases and J by 5 bases, with 14 bases between. This CDR3 is built from 15 residues. Written as DNA, the CDR3 is TGTGCCAGCAGCTCATCGGGGGTGGCCAATGAAAAACTGTTTTTT. This sequence encodes CASSSSGVANEKLFF.

The rearrangement joins TRBV5-1 to TRBJ2-5; TRBD1 aligns across 9 bases. Germline V CDR1 and CDR2: SGHRS, YFSETQ. The CDR3 extends over 14 amino acids. J lost 5 bases, V lost 4 bases, and 6 bases had no gene match. The CDR3 region is CASSTGQGGETQYF. CDR3 bases: TGCGCCAGCAGCACGGGACAGGGTGGCGAGACCCAGTACTTC.

The J gene is TRBJ2-5, the V gene TRBV29-1, with D possibly being TRBD1 (5 bases). Germline V CDR1 and CDR2: SQVTM, ANQGSEA. The CDR3 is 12 amino acids. V shed 4 bases and J shed 1 base, with 7 bases lying between them. In nucleotides, the CDR3 is TGCAGCGTTGCTGGGGCCCAAGAGACCCAGTACTTC. Its protein product is CSVAGAQETQYF. Full variable domain (rest looked up from reference TRBV29-1 and TRBJ2-5): SAVISQKPSRDICQRGTSLTIQCQVDSQVTMMFWYRQQPGQSLTLIATANQGSEATYESGFVIDKFPISRPNLTFSTLTVSNMSPEDSSIYLCSVAGAQETQYFGPGTRLLVL.

The V and J genes are TRBV5-1 and TRBJ1-5; tentatively, D is TRBD1 (6 bases). Trimming shortened V by 4 bases and J by 7 bases, and 18 bases separated the two germline ends. In germline, CDR1 is SGHRS, CDR2 YFSETQ. This CDR3 spans 15 amino acids. CDR3: CASSPGVRGEQPQHF. The CDR3 DNA follows: TGCGCCAGCAGCCCTGGGGTCAGGGGAGAGCAGCCCCAGCATTTT.

This sequence joins TRBV10-2 and TRBJ1-3; D is uncertain. V was clipped by 0 bases and J by 0 bases, with 9 bases between them. The CDR3 loop spans 16 amino acids. CDR1 WSHSY and CDR2 SAAADI come from the germline V gene. The CDR3 spells CASSESAGLSGNTIYF. CDR3 nucleotides: TGCGCCAGCAGTGAGTCGGCAGGACTCTCTGGAAACACCATATATTTT.

This clonotype has ten or more counts. This chain connects TRBV3-1 to TRBJ2-1; 9 bases line up with TRBD2. This CDR3 is built from 15 residues. Germline CDR1 is LGHDT and CDR2 is YNNKEL (reference sequence). Trimming removed 5 bases from V and 4 bases from J; junction bases left unmatched: 6. CDR3: CASSVTSGPYNEQFF. The CDR3 region has the DNA TGTGCCAGCAGCGTGACTAGCGGACCGTACAATGAGCAGTTCTTC.

The sample holds a few counts of this clonotype. V usage is TRBV18 and J usage is TRBJ1-2, with D possibly matching TRBD1 (5 bases). Trimming pared 3 bases from V and 5 bases from J, leaving 13 bases between. Germline values: CDR1 KGHSH, CDR2 LQKENI. This CDR3 is built from 14 residues. Here the CDR3 DNA reads TGTGCCAGCTCACCGACCGGGACTGAGTATGGCTACACCTTC. Amino acids: CASSPTGTEYGYTF.

The rearrangement links TRBV5-1 to TRBJ2-1; 8 bases fit TRBD2. The CDR3 runs 15 residues. Trimming at V came to 4 bases and at J to 5 bases, leaving 8 bases not matched to a gene. Germline V gene sequence: CDR1 SGHRS, CDR2 YFSETQ. Here the CDR3 reads CASSPFTSGDNEQFF. Written as DNA, the CDR3 is TGCGCCAGCAGCCCGTTTACTAGCGGCGACAATGAGCAGTTCTTC.

The chain carries TRBV7-2 and TRBJ1-5; D gene ambiguous. The CDR3 length is 16 residues. Germline lookup yields CDR1 SGHTA and CDR2 FQGNSA. Trimming shortened V by 1 base and J by 3 bases, and 13 bases separated the two germline ends. The CDR3 DNA is TGTGCCAGCAGCTTAGAGGGTCGGCAGATCAATCAGCCCCAGCATTTT. Its protein is CASSLEGRQINQPQHF.

This chain joins TRBV2 and TRBJ2-7; TRBD1 might be the D (6 bases). The V end lost 6 bases, the J end lost 3 bases, and 15 bases lay between the germline ends. CDR3 length: 14 amino acids. The germline V gene has CDR1 SNHLY and CDR2 FYNNEI. The CDR3 loop reads CASRMAGERYEQYF. CDR3 DNA sequence: TGTGCCAGCAGAATGGCAGGGGAACGCTACGAGCAGTACTTC.

This clonotype came up many times. The V call is TRBV7-7, the J call TRBJ2-5; 9 nucleotides match TRBD2. The CDR3 runs 14 residues. The trim removed 5 bases at V and 4 bases at J, leaving 5 bases unmatched. Germline V gene sequence: CDR1 SSHAT, CDR2 FNYEAQ (reference sequence). The CDR3 nucleotides are TGTGCCAGCAGCAGACTAGCGGAGCGAGAGACCCAGTACTTC. Translating gives CASSRLAERETQYF. Complete variable domain (other parts from reference TRBV7-7 and TRBJ2-5): GAGVSQSPRYKVTKRGQDVTLRCDPISSHATLYWYQQALGQGPEFLTYFNYEAQPDKSGLPSDRFSAERPEGSISTLTIQRTEQRDSAMYRCASSRLAERETQYFGPGTRLLVL.

Written as DNA, the CDR3 is TGTGCCAGCAGCGAGGGACTAGCGGGAGACAGCTACACCGGGGAGCTGTTTTTT. This translates into CASSEGLAGDSYTGELFF. This chain uses TRBV5-4 with TRBJ2-2, with 14 bases matching TRBD2. V shed 4 bases and J 3 bases; nucleotides not matched to a gene: 8. The CDR3 has 18 residues. Germline CDR1 reads SGHNT; CDR2 reads YYREEE (reference sequence).

At least ten counts were recorded for this clonotype. The chain has TRBV11-1 and TRBJ2-7, with D possibly TRBD1 on 5 matching bases. This CDR3 is built from 11 residues. V was clipped by 5 bases and J by 8 bases, with 10 bases between them. The V gene's germline CDR1 is SGHAT and CDR2 FQDESV (reference sequence). The CDR3 nucleotides read TGTGCCAGCAGCGACAGTCCAAAGCAGTACTTC. This sequence encodes CASSDSPKQYF.